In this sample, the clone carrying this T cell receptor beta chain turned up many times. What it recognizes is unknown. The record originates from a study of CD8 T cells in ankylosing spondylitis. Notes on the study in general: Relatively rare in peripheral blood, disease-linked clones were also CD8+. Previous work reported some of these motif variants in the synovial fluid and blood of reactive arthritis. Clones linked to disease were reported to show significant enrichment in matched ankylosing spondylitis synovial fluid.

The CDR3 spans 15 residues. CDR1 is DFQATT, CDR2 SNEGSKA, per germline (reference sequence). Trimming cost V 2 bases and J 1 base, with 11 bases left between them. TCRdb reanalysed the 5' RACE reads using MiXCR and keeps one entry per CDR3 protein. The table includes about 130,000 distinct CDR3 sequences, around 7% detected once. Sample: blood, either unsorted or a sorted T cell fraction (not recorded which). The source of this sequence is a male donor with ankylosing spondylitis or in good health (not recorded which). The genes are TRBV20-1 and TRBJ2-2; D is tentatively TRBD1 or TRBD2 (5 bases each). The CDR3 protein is CSARTWGKNTGELFF. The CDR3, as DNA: TGCAGTGCTAGAACCTGGGGGAAGAACACCGGGGAGCTGTTTTTT.